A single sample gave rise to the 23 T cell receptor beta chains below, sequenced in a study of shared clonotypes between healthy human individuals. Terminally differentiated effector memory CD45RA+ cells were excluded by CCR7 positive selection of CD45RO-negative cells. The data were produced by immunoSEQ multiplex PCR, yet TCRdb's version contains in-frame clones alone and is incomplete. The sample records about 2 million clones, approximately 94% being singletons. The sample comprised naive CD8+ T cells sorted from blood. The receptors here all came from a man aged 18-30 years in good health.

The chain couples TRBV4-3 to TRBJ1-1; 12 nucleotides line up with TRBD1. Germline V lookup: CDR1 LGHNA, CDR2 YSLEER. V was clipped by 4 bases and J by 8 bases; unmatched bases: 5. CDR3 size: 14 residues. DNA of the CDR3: TGCGCCAGCAGCCGGGGACAGGGGGCATCGGAAGCTTTCTTT. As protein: CASSRGQGASEAFF.

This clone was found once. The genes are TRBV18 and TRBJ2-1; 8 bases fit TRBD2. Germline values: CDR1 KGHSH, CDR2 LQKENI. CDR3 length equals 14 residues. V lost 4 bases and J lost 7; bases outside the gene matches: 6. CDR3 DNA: TGTGCCAGCTCACGAGCGGGAGATCCGAATGAGCAGTTCTTC. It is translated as CASSRAGDPNEQFF.

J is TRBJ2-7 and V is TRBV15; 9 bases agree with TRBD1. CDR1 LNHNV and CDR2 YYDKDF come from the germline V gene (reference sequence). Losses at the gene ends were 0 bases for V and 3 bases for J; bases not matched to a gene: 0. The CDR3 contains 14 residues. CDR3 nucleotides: TGTGCCACCAGCAGAGAGGGACAGGGCTACGAGCAGTACTTC. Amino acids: CATSREGQGYEQYF.

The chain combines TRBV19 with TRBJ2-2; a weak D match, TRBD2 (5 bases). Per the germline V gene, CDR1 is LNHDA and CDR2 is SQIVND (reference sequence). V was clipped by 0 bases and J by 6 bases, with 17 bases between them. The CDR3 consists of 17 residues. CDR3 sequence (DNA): TGTGCCAGTAGTATAGATCTCGAGAGGGAAAGCCCCGGGGAGCTGTTTTTT. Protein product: CASSIDLERESPGELFF.

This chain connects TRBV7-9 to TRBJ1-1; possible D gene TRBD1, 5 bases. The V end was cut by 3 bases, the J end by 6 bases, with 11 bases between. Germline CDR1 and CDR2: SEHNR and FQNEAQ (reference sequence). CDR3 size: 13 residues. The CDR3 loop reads CASSFNQGPEAFF. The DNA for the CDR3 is TGTGCCAGCAGCTTTAATCAGGGCCCTGAAGCTTTCTTT.

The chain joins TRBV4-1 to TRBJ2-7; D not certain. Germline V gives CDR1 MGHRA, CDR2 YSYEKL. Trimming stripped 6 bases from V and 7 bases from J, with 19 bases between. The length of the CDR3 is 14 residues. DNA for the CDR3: TGCGCCAGCAGTCACGTACAAGACCCAGGTGAGCAGTACTTC. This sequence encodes CASSHVQDPGEQYF.

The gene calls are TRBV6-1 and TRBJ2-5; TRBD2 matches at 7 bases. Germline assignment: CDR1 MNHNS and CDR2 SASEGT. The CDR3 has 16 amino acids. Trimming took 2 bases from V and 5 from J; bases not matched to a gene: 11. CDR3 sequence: CASSELSGLSPETQYF. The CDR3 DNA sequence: TGTGCCAGCAGTGAACTTTCGGGACTATCACCCGAGACCCAGTACTTC.

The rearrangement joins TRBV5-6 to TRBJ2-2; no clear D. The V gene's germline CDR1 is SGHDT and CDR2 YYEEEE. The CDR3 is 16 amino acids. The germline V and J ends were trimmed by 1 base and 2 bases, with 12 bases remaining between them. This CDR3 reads CASSLRRQDNTGELFF. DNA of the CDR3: TGTGCCAGCAGCTTGAGGCGTCAGGATAACACCGGGGAGCTGTTTTTT.

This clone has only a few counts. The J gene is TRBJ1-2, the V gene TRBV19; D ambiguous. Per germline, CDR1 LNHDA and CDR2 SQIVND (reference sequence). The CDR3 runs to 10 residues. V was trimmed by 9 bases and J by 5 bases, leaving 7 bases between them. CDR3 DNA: TGTGCCAGCCTCGATTATGGCTACACCTTC. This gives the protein CASLDYGYTF.

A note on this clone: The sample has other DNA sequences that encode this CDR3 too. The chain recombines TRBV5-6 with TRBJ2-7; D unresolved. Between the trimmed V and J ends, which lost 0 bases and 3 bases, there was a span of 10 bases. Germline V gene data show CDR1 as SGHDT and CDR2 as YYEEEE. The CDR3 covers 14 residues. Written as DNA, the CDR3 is TGTGCCAGCAGCTTGGAGAGGAGTAGCTACGAGCAGTACTTC. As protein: CASSLERSSYEQYF.

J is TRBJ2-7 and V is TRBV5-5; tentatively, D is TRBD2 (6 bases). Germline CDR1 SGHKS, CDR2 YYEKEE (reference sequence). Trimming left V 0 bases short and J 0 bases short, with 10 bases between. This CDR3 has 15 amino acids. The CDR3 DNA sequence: TGTGCCAGCAGCTTGGATGGGGGGACCTCCTACGAGCAGTACTTC. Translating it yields CASSLDGGTSYEQYF. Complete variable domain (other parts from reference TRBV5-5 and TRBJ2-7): DAGVTQSPTHLIKTRGQQVTLRCSPISGHKSVSWYQQVLGQGPQFIFQYYEKEERGRGNFPDRFSARQFPNYSSELNVNALLLGDSALYLCASSLDGGTSYEQYFGPGTRLTVT.

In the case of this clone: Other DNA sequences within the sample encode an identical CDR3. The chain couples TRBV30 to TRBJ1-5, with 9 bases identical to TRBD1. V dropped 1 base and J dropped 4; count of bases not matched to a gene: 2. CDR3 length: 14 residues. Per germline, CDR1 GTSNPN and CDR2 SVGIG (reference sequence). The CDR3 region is CAWSAGQGNQPQHF. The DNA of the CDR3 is TGTGCCTGGAGTGCGGGACAGGGAAATCAGCCCCAGCATTTT.

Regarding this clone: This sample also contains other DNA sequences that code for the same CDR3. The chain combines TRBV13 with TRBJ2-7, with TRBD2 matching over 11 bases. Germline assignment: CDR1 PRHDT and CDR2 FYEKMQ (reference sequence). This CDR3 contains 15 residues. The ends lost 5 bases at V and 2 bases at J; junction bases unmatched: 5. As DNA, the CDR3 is TGTGCCAGCAGCCCTGGGACTAGCGGTACCTACGAGCAGTACTTC. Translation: CASSPGTSGTYEQYF.

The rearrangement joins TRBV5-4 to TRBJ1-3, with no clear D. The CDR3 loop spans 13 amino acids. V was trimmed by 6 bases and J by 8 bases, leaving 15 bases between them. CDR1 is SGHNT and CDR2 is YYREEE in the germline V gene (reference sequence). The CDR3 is CASTNQLTDTIYF. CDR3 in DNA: TGTGCCAGCACAAACCAGCTTACCGACACCATATATTTT. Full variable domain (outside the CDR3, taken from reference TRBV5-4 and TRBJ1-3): ETGVTQSPTHLIKTRGQQVTLRCSSQSGHNTVSWYQQALGQGPQFIFQYYREEENGRGNFPPRFSGLQFPNYSSELNVNALELDDSALYLCASTNQLTDTIYFGEGSWLTVV.

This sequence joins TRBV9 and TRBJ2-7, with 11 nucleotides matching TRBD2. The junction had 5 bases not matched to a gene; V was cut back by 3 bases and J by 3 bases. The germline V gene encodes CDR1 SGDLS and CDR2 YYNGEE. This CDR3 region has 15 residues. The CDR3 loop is CASSEGLAEGYEQYF. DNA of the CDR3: TGTGCCAGCAGCGAGGGACTAGCGGAGGGCTACGAGCAGTACTTC.

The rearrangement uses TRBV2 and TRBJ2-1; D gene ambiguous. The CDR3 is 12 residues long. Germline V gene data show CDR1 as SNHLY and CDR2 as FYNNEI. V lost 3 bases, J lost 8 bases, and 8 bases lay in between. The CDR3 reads CASSDLAYEQFF. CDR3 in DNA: TGTGCCAGCAGTGACCTTGCATATGAGCAGTTCTTC.

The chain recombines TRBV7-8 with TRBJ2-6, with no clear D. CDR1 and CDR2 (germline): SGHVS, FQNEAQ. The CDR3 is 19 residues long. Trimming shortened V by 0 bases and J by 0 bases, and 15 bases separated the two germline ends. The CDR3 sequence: CASSLARQASYSGANVLTF. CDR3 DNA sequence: TGTGCCAGCAGCTTAGCGAGGCAGGCCTCATACTCTGGGGCCAACGTCCTGACTTTC.

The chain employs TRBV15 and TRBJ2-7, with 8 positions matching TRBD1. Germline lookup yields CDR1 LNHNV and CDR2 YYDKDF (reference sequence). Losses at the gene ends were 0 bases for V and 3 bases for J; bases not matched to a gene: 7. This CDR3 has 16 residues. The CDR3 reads CATSRDQVTGVYEQYF. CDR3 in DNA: TGTGCCACCAGCAGAGATCAGGTGACAGGGGTCTACGAGCAGTACTTC.

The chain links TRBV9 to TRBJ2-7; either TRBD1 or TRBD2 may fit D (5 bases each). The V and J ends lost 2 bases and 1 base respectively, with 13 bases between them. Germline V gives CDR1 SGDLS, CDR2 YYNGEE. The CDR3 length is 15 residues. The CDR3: CASSVDGTPSYEQYF. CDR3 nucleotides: TGTGCCAGCAGCGTGGACGGGACCCCTTCCTACGAGCAGTACTTC.

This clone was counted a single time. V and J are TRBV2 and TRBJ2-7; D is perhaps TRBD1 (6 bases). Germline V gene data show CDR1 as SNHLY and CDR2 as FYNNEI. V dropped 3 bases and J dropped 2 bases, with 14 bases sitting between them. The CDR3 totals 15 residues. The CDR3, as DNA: TGTGCCAGCAGTGAGTCCCGGGACACTGCCTACGAGCAGTACTTC. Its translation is CASSESRDTAYEQYF.

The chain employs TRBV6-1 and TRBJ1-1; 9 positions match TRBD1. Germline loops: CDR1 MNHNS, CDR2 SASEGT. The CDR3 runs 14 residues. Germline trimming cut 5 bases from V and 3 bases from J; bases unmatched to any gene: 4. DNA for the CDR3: TGTGCCAGCAGTCCGACAGGGGGGGACACTGAAGCTTTCTTT. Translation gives CASSPTGGDTEAFF.

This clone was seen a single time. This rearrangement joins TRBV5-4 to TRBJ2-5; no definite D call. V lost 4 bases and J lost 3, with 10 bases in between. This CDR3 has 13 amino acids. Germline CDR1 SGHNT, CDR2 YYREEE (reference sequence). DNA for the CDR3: TGTGCCAGCAGCCATTTGGCCGAAGAGACCCAGTACTTC. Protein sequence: CASSHLAEETQYF.

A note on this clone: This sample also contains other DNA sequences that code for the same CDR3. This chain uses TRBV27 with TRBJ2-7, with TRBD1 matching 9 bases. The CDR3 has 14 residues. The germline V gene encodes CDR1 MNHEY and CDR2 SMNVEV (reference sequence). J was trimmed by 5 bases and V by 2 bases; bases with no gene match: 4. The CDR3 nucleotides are TGTGCCAGCAGTTTAGACAGGGGGTCGGACGAGCAGTACTTC. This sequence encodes CASSLDRGSDEQYF.